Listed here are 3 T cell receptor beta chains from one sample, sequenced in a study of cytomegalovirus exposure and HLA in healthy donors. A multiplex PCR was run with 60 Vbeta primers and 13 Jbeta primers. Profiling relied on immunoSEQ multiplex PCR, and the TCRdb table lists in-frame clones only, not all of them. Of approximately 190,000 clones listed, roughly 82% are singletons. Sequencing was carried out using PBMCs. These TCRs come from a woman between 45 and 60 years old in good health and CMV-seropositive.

This CDR3 is CASSRFRTDTQYF. CDR3 nucleotides: TGTGCCAGCAGCCGCTTTAGAACAGATACGCAGTATTTT. The chain joins TRBV14 to TRBJ2-3, with D uncertain. The CDR3 loop spans 13 amino acids. In germline, CDR1 is SGHDN, CDR2 FVKESK. Trimming pared 4 bases from V and 3 bases from J, leaving 8 bases between.

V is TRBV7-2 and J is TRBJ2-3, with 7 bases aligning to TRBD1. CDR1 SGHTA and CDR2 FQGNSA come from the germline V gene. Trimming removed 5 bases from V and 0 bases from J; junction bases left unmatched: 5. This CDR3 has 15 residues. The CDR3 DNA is TGTGCCAGCAGCCCCTGGGGACAGAGCACAGATACGCAGTATTTT. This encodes CASSPWGQSTDTQYF.

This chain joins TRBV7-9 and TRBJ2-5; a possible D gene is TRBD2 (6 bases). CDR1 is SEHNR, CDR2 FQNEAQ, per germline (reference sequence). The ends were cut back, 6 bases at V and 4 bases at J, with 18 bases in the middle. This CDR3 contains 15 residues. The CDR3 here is CASSSLQVGGETQYF. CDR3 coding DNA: TGTGCCAGCAGTTCCCTACAGGTCGGGGGAGAGACCCAGTACTTC.